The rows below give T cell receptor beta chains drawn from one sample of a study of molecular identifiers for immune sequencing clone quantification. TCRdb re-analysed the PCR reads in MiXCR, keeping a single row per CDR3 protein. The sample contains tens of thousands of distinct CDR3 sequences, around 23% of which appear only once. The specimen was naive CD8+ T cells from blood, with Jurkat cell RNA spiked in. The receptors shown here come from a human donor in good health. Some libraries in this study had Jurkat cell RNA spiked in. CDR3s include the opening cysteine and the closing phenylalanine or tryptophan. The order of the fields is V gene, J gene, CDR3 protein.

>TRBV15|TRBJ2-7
CATSRDKTNYEQYF
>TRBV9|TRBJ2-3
CASSVVSVVSGGTDTQYF
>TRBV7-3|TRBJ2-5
CASSPTGLGEETQYF
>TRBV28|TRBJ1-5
CASSSRDTIWNQPQHF
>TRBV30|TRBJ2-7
CAWSSPAGTTYEQYF
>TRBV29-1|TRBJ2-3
CSLSSGGETDTQYF
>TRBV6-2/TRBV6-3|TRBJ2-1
CASSYSEVGGAYNEQFF
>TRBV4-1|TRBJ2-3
CASSQVPPSPTDTQYF
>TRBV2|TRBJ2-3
CASSESKDRAEDTQYF
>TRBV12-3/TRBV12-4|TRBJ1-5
CASSFSGYQPQHF
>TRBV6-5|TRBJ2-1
CASSYSAGGIYNEQFF
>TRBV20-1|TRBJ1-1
CSAIPTGMNTEAFF
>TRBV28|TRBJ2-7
CASRGGGYYEQYF
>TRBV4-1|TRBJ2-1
CASSQGDGQFF
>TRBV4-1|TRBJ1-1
CASSRQLNTEAFF
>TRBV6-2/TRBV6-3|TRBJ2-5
CASSYRLDGETQYF
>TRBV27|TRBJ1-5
CASSSGSNQPQHF
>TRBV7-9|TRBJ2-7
CASSLREYEQYF
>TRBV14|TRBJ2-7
CASSQGLAVLYEQYF
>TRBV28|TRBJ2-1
CASSLGRLYNEQFF
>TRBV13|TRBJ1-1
CASTQGGGVTEAFF
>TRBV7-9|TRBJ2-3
CASSLVAGTDTQYF
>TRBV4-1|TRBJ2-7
CASSPTASGEYEQYF
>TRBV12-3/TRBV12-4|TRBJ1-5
CASRTGGSNQPQHF
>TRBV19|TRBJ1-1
CASSTGRAEAFF